This TCR beta chain was documented in a study of T cells in localized non-small cell lung cancer. Broader study findings: Uninvolved adjacent lung showed the highest T cell clonality, exceeding tumor. The study detected a median around 57 of the top 100 tumor clones in adjacent lung.

The CDR3 consists of 16 residues. V shed 3 bases and J shed 11 bases, with 25 bases lying between them. Germline loops: CDR1 KGHSH, CDR2 LQKENI. On this clone itself: Its antigen is still unknown.

Produced via immunoSEQ multiplex PCR; TCRdb's table is partial and in-frame only. The sample gives about 30,000 clones, about 88% of which show up once; under 3% is in the top ten. Sample: peripheral blood, taken before any cancer treatment. The gene calls are TRBV18 and TRBJ1-2; D perhaps matches TRBD1 (5 bases). This sequence was found in a female donor of 60 years or more with stage I lung adenocarcinoma. The CDR3 bases are TGTGCCAGCTCACCTTTGGAGGGGAAACTCGTTATTGGTTACACCTTC. It codes for CASSPLEGKLVIGYTF.